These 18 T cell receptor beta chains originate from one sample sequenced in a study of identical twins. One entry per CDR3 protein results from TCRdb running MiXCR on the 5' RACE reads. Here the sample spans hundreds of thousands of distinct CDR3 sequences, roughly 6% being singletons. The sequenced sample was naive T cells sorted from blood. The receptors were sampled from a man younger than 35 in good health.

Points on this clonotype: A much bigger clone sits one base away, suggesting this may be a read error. DNA of the CDR3: TGTGCCCGCAGCTTAATGCGTCTAGCGGGGACCTTAACCGGGGAGCTGTTTTTT. It yields the protein CARSLMRLAGTLTGELFF. V and J are TRBV7-8 and TRBJ2-2; 9 nucleotides agree with TRBD2. Per germline, CDR1 SGHVS and CDR2 FQNEAQ. CDR3 length equals 18 residues.

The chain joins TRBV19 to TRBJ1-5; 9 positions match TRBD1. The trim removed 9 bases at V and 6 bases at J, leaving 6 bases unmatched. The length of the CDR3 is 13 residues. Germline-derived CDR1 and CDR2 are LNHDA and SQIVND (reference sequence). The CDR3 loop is CASRGQGSQPQHF. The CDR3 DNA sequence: TGTGCCAGCCGCGGACAGGGGTCTCAGCCCCAGCATTTT.

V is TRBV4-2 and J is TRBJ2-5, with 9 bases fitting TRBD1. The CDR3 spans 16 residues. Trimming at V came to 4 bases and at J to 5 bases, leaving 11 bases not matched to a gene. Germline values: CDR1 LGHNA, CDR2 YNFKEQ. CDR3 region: CASSLRVDRGSETQYF. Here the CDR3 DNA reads TGTGCCAGCAGCCTTCGAGTCGACAGGGGGAGTGAGACCCAGTACTTC.

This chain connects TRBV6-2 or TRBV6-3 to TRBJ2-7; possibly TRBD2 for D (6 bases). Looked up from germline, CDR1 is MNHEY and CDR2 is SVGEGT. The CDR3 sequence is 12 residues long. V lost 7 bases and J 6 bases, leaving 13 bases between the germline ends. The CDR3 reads CASISVGGEQYF. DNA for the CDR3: TGTGCCAGCATCTCGGTCGGGGGCGAGCAGTACTTC.

CDR3: CASSVAEGSYEQYF. As DNA, the CDR3 is TGTGCCAGCAGTGTCGCGGAGGGCTCCTACGAGCAGTACTTC. V usage is TRBV25-1 and J usage is TRBJ2-7, with D possibly matching TRBD2 (6 bases). With 4 bases removed from V and 0 bases from J, the gap between germline ends came to 10 bases. Looked up from germline, CDR1 is MGHDK and CDR2 is SYGVNS. CDR3 length: 14 residues.

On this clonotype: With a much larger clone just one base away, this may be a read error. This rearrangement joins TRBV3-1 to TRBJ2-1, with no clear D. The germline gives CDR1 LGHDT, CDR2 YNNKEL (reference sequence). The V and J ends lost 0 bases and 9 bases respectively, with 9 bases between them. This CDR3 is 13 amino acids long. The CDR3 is CASSQDLGAEQFF. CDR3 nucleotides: TGTGCCAGCAGCCAAGATTTAGGCGCTGAGCAGTTCTTC.

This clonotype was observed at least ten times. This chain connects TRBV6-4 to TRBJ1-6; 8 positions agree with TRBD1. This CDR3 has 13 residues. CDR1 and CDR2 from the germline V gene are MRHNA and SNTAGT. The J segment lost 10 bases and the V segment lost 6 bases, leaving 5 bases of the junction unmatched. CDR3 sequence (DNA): TGTGCCAGCAGCCCAGGGGGCGGCTCACCCCTCCACTTT. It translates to CASSPGGGSPLHF.

DNA of the CDR3: TGTGCCAGCCTGGGGACTAGCAGGCCTGGGACCCAGTACTTC. Its translation is CASLGTSRPGTQYF. The chain employs TRBV27 and TRBJ2-5; TRBD2 aligns across 9 bases. With 8 bases clipped from V and 7 bases from J, the junction kept 11 bases outside the gene matches. Germline CDR1 and CDR2: MNHEY and SMNVEV (reference sequence). This CDR3 has 14 amino acids.

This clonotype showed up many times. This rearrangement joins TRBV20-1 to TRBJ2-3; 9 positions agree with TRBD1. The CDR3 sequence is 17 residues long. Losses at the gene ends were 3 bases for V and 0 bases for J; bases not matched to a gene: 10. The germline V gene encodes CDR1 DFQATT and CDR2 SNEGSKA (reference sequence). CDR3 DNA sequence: TGCAGTGCTAGGGGTCCCGGGACAGGGTGGAGCACAGATACGCAGTATTTT. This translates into CSARGPGTGWSTDTQYF.

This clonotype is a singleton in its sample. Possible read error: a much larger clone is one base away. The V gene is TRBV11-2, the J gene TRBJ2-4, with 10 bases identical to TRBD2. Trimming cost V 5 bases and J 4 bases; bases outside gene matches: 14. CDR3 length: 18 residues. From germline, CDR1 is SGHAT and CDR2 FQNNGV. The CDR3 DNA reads TGTGCCAGCAGCCAAACGAGACCGGGACTAGCGTTTAAAAACATTCAGTACTTC. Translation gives CASSQTRPGLAFKNIQYF.

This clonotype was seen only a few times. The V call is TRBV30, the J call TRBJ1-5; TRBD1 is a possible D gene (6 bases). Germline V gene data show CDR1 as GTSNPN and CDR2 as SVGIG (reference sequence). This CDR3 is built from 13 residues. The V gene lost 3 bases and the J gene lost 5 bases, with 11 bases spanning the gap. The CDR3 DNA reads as TGTGCCTGGAGGGCAGGGGTCGATCAGCCCCAGCATTTT. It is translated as CAWRAGVDQPQHF.

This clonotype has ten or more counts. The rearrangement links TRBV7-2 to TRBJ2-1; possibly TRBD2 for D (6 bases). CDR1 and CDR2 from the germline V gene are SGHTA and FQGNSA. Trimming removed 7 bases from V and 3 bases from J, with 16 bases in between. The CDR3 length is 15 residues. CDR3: CASINRDLDYNEQFF. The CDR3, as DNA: TGTGCCAGCATCAACCGGGACTTGGACTACAATGAGCAGTTCTTC.

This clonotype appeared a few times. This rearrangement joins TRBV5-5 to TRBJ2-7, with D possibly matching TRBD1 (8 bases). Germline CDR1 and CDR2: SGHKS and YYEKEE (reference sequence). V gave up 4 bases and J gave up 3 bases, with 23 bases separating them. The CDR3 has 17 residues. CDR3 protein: CASSHTHRGDRLYEQYF. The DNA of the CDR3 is TGTGCCAGCAGCCATACCCACCGGGGGGACAGGCTCTACGAGCAGTACTTC.

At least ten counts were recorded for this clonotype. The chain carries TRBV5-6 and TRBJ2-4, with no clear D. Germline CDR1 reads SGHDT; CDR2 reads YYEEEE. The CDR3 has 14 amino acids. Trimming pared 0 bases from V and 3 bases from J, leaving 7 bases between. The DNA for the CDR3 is TGTGCCAGCAGCTTGGGAGTGGGCAAAAACATTCAGTACTTC. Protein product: CASSLGVGKNIQYF.

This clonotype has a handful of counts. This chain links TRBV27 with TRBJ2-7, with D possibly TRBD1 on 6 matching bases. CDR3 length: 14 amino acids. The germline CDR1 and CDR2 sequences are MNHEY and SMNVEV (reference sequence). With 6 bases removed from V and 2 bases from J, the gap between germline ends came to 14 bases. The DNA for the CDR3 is TGTGCCAGCAGATTCCGGGACACTGCCTACGAGCAGTACGTC. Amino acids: CASRFRDTAYEQYV.

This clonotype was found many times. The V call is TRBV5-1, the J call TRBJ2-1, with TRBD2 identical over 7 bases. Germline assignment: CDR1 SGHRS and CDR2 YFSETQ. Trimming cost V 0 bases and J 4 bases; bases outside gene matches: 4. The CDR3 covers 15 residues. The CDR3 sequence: CASSLGSGKYNEQFF. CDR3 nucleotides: TGCGCCAGCAGCTTGGGCAGCGGGAAGTACAATGAGCAGTTCTTC. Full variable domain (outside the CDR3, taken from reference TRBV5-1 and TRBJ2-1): KAGVTQTPRYLIKTRGQQVTLSCSPISGHRSVSWYQQTPGQGLQFLFEYFSETQRNKGNFPGRFSGRQFSNSRSEMNVSTLELGDSALYLCASSLGSGKYNEQFFGPGTRLTVL.

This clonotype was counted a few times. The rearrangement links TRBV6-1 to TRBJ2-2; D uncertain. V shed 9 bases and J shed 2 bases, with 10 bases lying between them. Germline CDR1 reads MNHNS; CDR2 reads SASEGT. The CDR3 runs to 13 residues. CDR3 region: CASTQRNTGELFF. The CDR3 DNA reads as TGTGCCAGTACCCAAAGAAACACCGGGGAGCTGTTTTTT.

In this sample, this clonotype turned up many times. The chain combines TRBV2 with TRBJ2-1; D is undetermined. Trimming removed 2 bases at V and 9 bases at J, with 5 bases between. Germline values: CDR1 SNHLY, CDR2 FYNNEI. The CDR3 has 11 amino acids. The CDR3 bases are TGTGCCAGCAGTGAATATGGTGAGCAGTTCTTC. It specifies CASSEYGEQFF. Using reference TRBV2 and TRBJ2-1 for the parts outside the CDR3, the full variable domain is EPEVTQTPSHQVTQMGQEVILRCVPISNHLYFYWYRQILGQKVEFLVSFYNNEISEKSEIFDDQFSVERPDGSNFTLKIRSTKLEDSAMYFCASSEYGEQFFGPGTRLTVL.